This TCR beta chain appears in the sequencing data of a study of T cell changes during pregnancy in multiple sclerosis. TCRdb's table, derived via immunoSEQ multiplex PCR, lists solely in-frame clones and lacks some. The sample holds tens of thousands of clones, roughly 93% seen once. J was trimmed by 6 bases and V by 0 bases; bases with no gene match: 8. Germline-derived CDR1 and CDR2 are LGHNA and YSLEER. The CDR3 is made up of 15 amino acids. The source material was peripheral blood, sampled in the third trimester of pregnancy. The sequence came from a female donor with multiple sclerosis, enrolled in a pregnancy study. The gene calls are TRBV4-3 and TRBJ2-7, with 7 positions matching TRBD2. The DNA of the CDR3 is TGCGCCAGCAGCCAAGATGTCCTAGCGGCCTCCGAGCAGTACTTC. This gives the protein CASSQDVLAASEQYF.